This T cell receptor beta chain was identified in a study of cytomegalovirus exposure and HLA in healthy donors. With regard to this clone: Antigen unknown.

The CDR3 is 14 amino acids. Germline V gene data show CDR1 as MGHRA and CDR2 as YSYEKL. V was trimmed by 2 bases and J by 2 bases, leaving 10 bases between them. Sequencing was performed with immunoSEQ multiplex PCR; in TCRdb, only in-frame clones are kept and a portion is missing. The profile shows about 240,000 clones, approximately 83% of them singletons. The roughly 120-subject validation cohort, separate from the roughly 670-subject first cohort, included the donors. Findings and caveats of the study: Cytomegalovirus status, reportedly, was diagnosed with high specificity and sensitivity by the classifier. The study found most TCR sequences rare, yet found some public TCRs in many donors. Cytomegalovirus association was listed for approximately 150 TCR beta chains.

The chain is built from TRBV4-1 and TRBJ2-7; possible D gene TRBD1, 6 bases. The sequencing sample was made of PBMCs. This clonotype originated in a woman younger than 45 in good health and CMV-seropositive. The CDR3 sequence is CASSQPGDPYEQYF. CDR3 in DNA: TGCGCCAGCAGCCAACCAGGGGACCCCTACGAGCAGTACTTC.